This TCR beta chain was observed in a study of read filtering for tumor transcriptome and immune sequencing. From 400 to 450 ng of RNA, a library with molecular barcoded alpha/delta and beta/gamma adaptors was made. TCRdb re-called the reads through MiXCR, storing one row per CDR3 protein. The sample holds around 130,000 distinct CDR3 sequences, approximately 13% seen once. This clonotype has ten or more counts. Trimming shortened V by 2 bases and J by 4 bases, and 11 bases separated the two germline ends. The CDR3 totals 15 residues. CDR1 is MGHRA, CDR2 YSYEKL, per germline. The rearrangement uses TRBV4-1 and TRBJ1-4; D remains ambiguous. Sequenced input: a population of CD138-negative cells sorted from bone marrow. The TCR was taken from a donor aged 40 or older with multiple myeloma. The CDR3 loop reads CASSQLSHNNEKLFF. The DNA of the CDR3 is TGCGCCAGCAGCCAACTTAGCCATAATAATGAAAAACTGTTTTTT.